The 7 T cell receptor beta chains reported below all come from one sample, sequenced in a study of blood T cell repertoires in COVID-19. TCRdb's table, derived via immunoSEQ multiplex PCR, lists solely in-frame clones and lacks some. The sample lists 300,000 to 350,000 clones; around nine tenths were seen once. The sample taken for sequencing was peripheral blood. The receptors were sampled from a woman in her sixties with COVID-19, enrolled during active disease.

The CDR3 nucleotides are TGTGCCATCAGTGATGGCGGCAGGGGGCGTACGAACACTGAAGCTTTCTTT. This sequence encodes CAISDGGRGRTNTEAFF. The chain carries TRBV10-3 and TRBJ1-1; 8 positions agree with TRBD1. CDR3 length: 17 amino acids. The J segment lost 1 base and the V segment lost 3 bases, leaving 10 bases of the junction unmatched. CDR1 is ENHRY, CDR2 SYGVKD, per germline.

The V call is TRBV5-1, the J call TRBJ1-1, with TRBD1 matching 9 bases. Per germline, CDR1 SGHRS and CDR2 YFSETQ. With V trimmed by 6 bases and J by 0 bases, 3 bases remained unmatched. The CDR3 length is 14 residues. DNA of the CDR3: TGCGCCAGCAATGGACAGGGGATGAACACTGAAGCTTTCTTT. Protein product: CASNGQGMNTEAFF.

As concerns this clone: The same CDR3 also results from other DNA sequences found in this sample. The CDR3 loop is CASSPLDRNYGYTF. The DNA for the CDR3 is TGTGCCAGCTCACCACTGGACAGGAACTATGGCTACACCTTC. The V and J genes are TRBV18 and TRBJ1-2, with TRBD1 matching over 7 bases. Germline CDR1 and CDR2: KGHSH and LQKENI. The CDR3 has 14 amino acids. V gave up 1 base and J gave up 2 bases; unmatched junction bases: 1.

V usage is TRBV28 and J usage is TRBJ1-2, with no clear D. Germline V gives CDR1 MDHEN, CDR2 SYDVKM. Trimming removed 2 bases from V and 5 bases from J, with 6 bases in between. This CDR3 is 12 amino acids long. The CDR3 sequence is CASSLTQYGYTF. CDR3 coding DNA: TGTGCCAGCAGTTTAACACAGTATGGCTACACCTTC.

The V gene is TRBV5-5, the J gene TRBJ2-1; 8 bases are shared with TRBD1. V was pared by 4 bases and J by 7 bases, with 10 bases of the junction left unmatched. This CDR3 is built from 15 residues. The germline CDR1 and CDR2 sequences are SGHKS and YYEKEE (reference sequence). CDR3 in amino acids: CASSRLQGVLNEQFF. The CDR3 bases are TGTGCCAGCAGCCGATTACAGGGGGTTTTAAATGAGCAGTTCTTC.

The V gene is TRBV18, the J gene TRBJ2-1; D not certain. V lost 3 bases and J lost 7, with 7 bases in between. The CDR3 loop spans 12 amino acids. Germline V gene sequence: CDR1 KGHSH, CDR2 LQKENI. The CDR3 DNA is TGTGCCAGCTCACCGGGCAGAAATGAGCAGTTCTTC. Translating it yields CASSPGRNEQFF.

In its sample, this clone was seen once. V is TRBV3-1 (or the pseudogene TRBV3-2) and J is TRBJ1-2; 8 positions agree with TRBD1. V gave up 4 bases and J gave up 3 bases; unmatched junction bases: 7. The germline V gene has CDR1 LGHDT and CDR2 YNNKEL (reference sequence). CDR3 size: 15 residues. This CDR3 is CASSLRTGPYYGYTF. In DNA form, the CDR3 reads TGTGCCAGCAGCCTGAGGACAGGGCCTTACTATGGCTACACCTTC.